This entry lists 8 T cell receptor beta chains sequenced from one sample in a study of blood T cell repertoires in COVID-19. Using immunoSEQ multiplex PCR, the repertoire was profiled, and TCRdb retains in-frame clones only, with some absent. The sample has 210,000 or so clones, 81% seen once; the top ten hold about 8.9%. Material: PBMCs or T cells enriched from blood (not recorded which). These receptors were collected from a woman aged 45-59 years with acute COVID-19.

V gene TRBV7-8 combines with J gene TRBJ1-6; 7 nucleotides align to TRBD1. This CDR3 has 14 residues. CDR1 and CDR2 (germline): SGHVS, FQNEAQ. V lost 6 bases and J lost 11; bases outside the gene matches: 10. The CDR3 loop is CASRLTGELAPLHF. The DNA for the CDR3 is TGTGCCAGCAGGCTCACAGGGGAGTTAGCACCCCTCCACTTT.

The chain is built from TRBV3-1 (or the pseudogene TRBV3-2) and TRBJ1-2; D is possibly TRBD1 (5 bases). V lost 1 base and J 5 bases, leaving 11 bases between the germline ends. The CDR3 length is 14 residues. Germline V CDR1 and CDR2: LGHDT, YNNKEL (reference sequence). CDR3 region: CASSQVPRGYGYTF. For the CDR3, the DNA is TGTGCCAGCAGCCAAGTACCAAGGGGTTATGGCTACACCTTC.

The rearrangement uses TRBV20-1 and TRBJ2-1; D unresolved. V was trimmed by 3 bases and J by 1 base, leaving 7 bases between them. CDR1 DFQATT and CDR2 SNEGSKA come from the germline V gene (reference sequence). This CDR3 spans 13 amino acids. The CDR3 DNA reads TGCAGTGCTAGTCCCTTATCCTACAATGAGCAGTTCTTC. Its translation is CSASPLSYNEQFF.

This chain connects TRBV9 to TRBJ2-5; TRBD2 matches at 10 bases. The CDR3 spans 15 residues. In germline, CDR1 is SGDLS, CDR2 YYNGEE. V was pared by 3 bases and J by 2 bases, with 4 bases of the junction left unmatched. The CDR3 sequence: CASSETSGTQETQYF. CDR3 DNA sequence: TGTGCCAGCAGCGAAACTAGCGGGACTCAAGAGACCCAGTACTTC. Drawing the rest from reference TRBV9 and TRBJ2-5, the complete variable domain is DSGVTQTPKHLITATGQRVTLRCSPRSGDLSVYWYQQSLDQGLQFLIQYYNGEERAKGNILERFSAQQFPDLHSELNLSSLELGDSALYFCASSETSGTQETQYFGPGTRLLVL.

This clone was seen more than once but under ten times. This chain joins TRBV5-1 and TRBJ1-1; a possible D gene is TRBD1 (6 bases). The germline CDR1 and CDR2 sequences are SGHRS and YFSETQ. This CDR3 contains 15 residues. V shed 4 bases and J shed 0 bases, with 13 bases lying between them. The CDR3 reads CASSTETGVNTEAFF. The CDR3 DNA reads as TGCGCCAGCAGCACCGAGACAGGAGTGAACACTGAAGCTTTCTTT.

The J gene is TRBJ2-3, the V gene TRBV6-2 or TRBV6-3; 8 nucleotides line up with TRBD1. V shed 5 bases, J shed 1 base, and the junction held 5 bases outside the gene matches. The CDR3 is 15 amino acids. Germline values: CDR1 MNHEY, CDR2 SVGEGT. CDR3 nucleotide sequence: TGTGCCAGCAGTCAGACAGGGGTCGGCACAGATACGCAGTATTTT. Protein sequence: CASSQTGVGTDTQYF.

This clone was observed a handful of times. This rearrangement joins TRBV13 to TRBJ2-5; D call uncertain. The CDR3 runs 14 residues. Germline CDR1 and CDR2: PRHDT and FYEKMQ (reference sequence). The V end lost 5 bases, the J end lost 4 bases, and 14 bases lay between the germline ends. CDR3 DNA sequence: TGTGCCAGCAGCCTCCAGGCTGGAATAGAGACCCAGTACTTC. Its translation: CASSLQAGIETQYF.

The chain uses TRBV4-3 and TRBJ2-1; 10 nucleotides agree with TRBD2. V lost 1 base to trimming and J lost 0 bases; unmatched junction nucleotides: 3. This CDR3 is built from 17 residues. CDR1 is LGHNA, CDR2 YSLEER, per germline. CDR3 sequence (DNA): TGCGCCAGCAGCCAAGTAGCGGGAGGTCCCTCCTACAATGAGCAGTTCTTC. Amino acid sequence: CASSQVAGGPSYNEQFF.